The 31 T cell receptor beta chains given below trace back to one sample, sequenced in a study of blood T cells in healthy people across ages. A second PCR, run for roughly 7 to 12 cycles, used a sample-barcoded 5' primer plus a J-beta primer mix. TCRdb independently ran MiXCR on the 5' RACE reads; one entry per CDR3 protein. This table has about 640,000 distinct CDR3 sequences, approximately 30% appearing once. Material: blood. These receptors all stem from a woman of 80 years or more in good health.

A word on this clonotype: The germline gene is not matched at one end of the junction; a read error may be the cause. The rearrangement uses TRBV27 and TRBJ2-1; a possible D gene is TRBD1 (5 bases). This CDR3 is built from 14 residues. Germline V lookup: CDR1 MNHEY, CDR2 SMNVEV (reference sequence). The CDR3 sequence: CASSLMGQGYEQFF. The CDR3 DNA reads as TGTGCGAGCAGTTTAATGGGCCAGGGTTACGAGCAGTTCTTC.

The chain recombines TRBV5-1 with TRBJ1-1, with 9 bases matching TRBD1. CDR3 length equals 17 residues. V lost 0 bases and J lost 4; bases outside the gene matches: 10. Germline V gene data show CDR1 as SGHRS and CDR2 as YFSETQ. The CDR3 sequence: CASSLASGQGLPTEAFF. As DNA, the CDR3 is TGCGCCAGCAGCTTGGCCTCGGGACAGGGCCTCCCCACTGAAGCTTTCTTT.

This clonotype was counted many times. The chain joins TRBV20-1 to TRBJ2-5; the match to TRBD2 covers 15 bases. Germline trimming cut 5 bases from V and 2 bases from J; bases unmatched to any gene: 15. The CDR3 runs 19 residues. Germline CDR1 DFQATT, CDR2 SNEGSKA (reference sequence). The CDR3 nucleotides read TGCAGTGCTTTCCCAGGACTAGCGGGGGGGCATGTCGGACAAGAGACCCAGTACTTC. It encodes CSAFPGLAGGHVGQETQYF.

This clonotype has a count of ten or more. The chain's CDR3 is CALKEDGGANVLTF. The CDR3, as DNA: TGTGCCTTAAAGGAGGACGGTGGGGCCAACGTCCTGACTTTC. J is TRBJ2-6 and V is TRBV7-9; a possible D gene is TRBD2 (5 bases). The CDR3 has 14 residues. The V gene lost 11 bases and the J gene lost 3 bases, with 14 bases spanning the gap. CDR1 is SEHNR, CDR2 FQNEAQ, per germline (reference sequence).

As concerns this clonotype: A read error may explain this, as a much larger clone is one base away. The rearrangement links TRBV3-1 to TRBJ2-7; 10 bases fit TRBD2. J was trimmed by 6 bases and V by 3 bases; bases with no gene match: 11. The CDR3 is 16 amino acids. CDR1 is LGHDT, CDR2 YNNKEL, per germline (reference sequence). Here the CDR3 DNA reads TGTGCCAGCAGCCACTCCAGCGGGGGGGGACTTAGCGAGCAGTACTTC. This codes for CASSHSSGGGLSEQYF.

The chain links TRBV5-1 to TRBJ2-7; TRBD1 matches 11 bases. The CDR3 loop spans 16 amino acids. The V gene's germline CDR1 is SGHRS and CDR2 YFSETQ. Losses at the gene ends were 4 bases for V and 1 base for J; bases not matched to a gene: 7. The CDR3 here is CASSEAGTGGSYEQYF. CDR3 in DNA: TGCGCCAGCAGCGAGGCGGGGACAGGGGGTTCCTACGAGCAGTACTTC.

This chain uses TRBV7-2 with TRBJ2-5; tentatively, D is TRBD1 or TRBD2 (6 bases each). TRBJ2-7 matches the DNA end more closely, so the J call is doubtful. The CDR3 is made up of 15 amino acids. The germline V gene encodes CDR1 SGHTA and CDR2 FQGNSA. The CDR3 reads CASSLARGPIYEQYF. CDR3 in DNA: TGTGCCAGCAGCTTAGCACGGGGGCCGATCTACGAGCAGTACTTC.

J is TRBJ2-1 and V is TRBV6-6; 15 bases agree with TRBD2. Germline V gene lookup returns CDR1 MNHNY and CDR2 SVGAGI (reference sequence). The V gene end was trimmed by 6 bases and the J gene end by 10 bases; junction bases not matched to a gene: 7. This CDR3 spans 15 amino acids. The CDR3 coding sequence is TGTGCCAGCAGCCCGGGGACTAGCGGGGGGATGGAGCAGTTCTTC. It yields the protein CASSPGTSGGMEQFF.

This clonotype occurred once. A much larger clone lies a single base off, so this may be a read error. The CDR3, as DNA: TGTGCCAGCAGTCCCCCTGGCGGGGGGCGGACCTACGAGCAGTACTTC. As protein: CASSPPGGGRTYEQYF. The chain uses TRBV27 and TRBJ2-7, with TRBD2 matching 8 bases. This CDR3 has 16 amino acids. Looked up from germline, CDR1 is MNHEY and CDR2 is SMNVEV (reference sequence). Trimming removed 5 bases from V and 2 bases from J; junction bases left unmatched: 11.

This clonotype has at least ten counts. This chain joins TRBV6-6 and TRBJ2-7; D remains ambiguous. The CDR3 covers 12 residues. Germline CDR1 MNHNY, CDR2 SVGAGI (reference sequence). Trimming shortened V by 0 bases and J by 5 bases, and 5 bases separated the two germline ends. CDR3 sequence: CASSYSLNEQYF. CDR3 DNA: TGTGCCAGCAGTTACTCGTTGAACGAGCAGTACTTC.

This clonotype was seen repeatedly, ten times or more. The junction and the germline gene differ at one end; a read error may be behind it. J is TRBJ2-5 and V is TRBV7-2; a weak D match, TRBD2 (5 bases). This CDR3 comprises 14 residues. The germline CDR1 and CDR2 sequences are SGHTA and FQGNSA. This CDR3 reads CPSSQGSGQETQYF. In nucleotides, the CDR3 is TGTCCCAGCAGCCAAGGCAGCGGCCAAGAGACCCAGTACTTC.

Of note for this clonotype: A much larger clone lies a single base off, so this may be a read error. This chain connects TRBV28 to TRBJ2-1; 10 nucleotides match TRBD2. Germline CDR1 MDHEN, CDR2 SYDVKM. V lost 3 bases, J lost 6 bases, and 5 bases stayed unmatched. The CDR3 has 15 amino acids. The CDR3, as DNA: TGTGCCAGCAGTTTGGGGACTAGCGACTGCAATGAGCAGTTCTTC. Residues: CASSLGTSDCNEQFF.

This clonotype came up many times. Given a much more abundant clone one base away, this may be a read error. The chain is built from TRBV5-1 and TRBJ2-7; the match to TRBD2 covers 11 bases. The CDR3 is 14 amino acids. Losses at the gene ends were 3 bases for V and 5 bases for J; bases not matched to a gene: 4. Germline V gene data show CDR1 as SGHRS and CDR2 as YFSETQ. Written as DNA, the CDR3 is TGCGCCAGCAGCTGGGGGACTAGCGGTGACGAGCAGTACTTC. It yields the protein CASSWGTSGDEQYF.

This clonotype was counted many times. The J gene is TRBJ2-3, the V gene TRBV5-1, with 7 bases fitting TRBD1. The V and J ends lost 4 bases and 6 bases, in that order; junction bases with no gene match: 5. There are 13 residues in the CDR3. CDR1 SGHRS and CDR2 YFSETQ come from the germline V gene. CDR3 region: CASSPTGVDTQYF. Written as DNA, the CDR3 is TGCGCCAGCAGCCCAACAGGGGTCGATACGCAGTATTTT.

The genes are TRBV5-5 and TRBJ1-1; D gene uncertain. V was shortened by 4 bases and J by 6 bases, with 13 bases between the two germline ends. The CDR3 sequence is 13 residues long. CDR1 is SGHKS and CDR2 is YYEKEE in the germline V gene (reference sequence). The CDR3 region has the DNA TGTGCCAGCAGCCCTAAAATCTATGCTGAAGCTTTCTTT. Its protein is CASSPKIYAEAFF.

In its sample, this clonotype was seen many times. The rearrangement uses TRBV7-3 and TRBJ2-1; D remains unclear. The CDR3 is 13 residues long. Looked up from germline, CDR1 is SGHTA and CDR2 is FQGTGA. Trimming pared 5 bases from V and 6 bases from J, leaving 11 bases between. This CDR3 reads CASSPGPFNEQFF. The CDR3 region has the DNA TGTGCCAGCAGCCCCGGGCCCTTCAATGAGCAGTTCTTC. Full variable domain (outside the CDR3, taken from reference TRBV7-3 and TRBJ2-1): GAGVSQTPSNKVTEKGKYVELRCDPISGHTALYWYRQSLGQGPEFLIYFQGTGAADDSGLPNDRFFAVRPEGSVSTLKIQRTERGDSAVYLCASSPGPFNEQFFGPGTRLTVL.

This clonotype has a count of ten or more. For the CDR3, the DNA is TGTGCCAGCAGGATCCCCTCGCGGGGGGAAGAGACCCAGTACTTC. Protein product: CASRIPSRGEETQYF. The chain uses TRBV27 and TRBJ2-5; the match to TRBD2 covers 8 bases. Trimming at V came to 6 bases and at J to 3 bases, leaving 9 bases not matched to a gene. From germline, CDR1 is MNHEY and CDR2 SMNVEV (reference sequence). The CDR3 runs 15 residues.

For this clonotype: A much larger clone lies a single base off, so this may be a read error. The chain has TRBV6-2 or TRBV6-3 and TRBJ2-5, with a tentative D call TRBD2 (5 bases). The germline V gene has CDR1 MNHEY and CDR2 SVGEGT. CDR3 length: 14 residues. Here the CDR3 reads CASSYAFREETQDF. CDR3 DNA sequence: TGTGCCAGCAGTTACGCATTTCGGGAAGAGACCCAGGACTTC.

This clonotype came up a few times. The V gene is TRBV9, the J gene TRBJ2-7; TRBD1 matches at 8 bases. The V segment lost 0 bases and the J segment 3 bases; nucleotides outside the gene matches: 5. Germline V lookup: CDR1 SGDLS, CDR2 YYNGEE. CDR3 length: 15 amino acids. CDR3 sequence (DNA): TGTGCCAGCAGCGTAGCGACAGGGGCGCACTACGAGCAGTACTTC. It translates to CASSVATGAHYEQYF.

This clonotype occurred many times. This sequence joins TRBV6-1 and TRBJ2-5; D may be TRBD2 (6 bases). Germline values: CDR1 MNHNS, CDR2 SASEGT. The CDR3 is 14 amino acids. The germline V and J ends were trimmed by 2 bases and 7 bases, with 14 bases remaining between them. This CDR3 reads CASSESRGGVTQYF. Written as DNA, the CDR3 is TGTGCCAGCAGTGAATCGCGGGGCGGGGTGACCCAGTACTTC.

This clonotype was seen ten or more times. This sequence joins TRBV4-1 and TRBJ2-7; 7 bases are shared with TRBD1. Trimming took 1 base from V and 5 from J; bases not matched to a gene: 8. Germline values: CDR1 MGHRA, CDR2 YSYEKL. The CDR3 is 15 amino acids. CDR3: CASSQGTGESNEQYF. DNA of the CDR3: TGCGCCAGCAGCCAAGGGACAGGCGAAAGTAACGAGCAGTACTTC.

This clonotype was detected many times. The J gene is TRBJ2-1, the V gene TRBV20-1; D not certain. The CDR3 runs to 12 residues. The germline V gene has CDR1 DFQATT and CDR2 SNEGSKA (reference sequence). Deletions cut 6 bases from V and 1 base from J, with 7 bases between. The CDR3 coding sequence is TGCAGTGCCCTTGATTCCTACAATGAGCAGTTCTTC. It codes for CSALDSYNEQFF.

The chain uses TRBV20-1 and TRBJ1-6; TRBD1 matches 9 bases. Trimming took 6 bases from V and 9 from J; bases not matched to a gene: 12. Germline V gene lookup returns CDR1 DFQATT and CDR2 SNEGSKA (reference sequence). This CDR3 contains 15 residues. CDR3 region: CSAPDPGQGSSPLHF. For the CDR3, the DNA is TGCAGTGCGCCCGACCCGGGACAGGGAAGTTCACCCCTCCACTTT.

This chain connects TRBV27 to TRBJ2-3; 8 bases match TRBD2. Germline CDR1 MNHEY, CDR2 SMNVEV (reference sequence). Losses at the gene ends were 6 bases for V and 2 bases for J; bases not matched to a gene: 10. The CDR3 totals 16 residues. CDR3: CASSTRGGQTTDTQYF. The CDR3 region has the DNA TGTGCCAGCAGCACCCGGGGGGGCCAGACCACAGATACGCAGTATTTT.

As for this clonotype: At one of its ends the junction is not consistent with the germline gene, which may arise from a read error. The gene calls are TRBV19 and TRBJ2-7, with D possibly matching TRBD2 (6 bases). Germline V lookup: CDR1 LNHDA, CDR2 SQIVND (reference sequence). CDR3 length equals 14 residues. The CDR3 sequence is CTSSIPGGTHEQYF. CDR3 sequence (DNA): TGTACCAGTAGTATCCCCGGGGGTACCCACGAGCAGTACTTC.

In DNA form, the CDR3 reads TGTGCCAGCAGCTTAGAGAGTGCCGGCACAGATACGCAGTATTTT. The encoded protein is CASSLESAGTDTQYF. The chain uses TRBV11-2 and TRBJ2-3; D ambiguous. CDR1 and CDR2 from the germline V gene are SGHAT and FQNNGV. The V gene lost 0 bases and the J gene lost 1 base, with 8 bases spanning the gap. The CDR3 has 15 amino acids.

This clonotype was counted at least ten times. CDR3 sequence reads: CASRTTGGAFGHNEQFF. CDR3 bases: TGCGCCAGCAGGACTACCGGGGGGGCCTTTGGGCACAATGAGCAGTTCTTC. The chain joins TRBV5-1 to TRBJ2-1; 8 nucleotides align to TRBD2. This CDR3 comprises 17 residues. The V and J ends lost 5 bases and 5 bases, in that order; junction bases with no gene match: 15. Germline-derived CDR1 and CDR2 are SGHRS and YFSETQ.

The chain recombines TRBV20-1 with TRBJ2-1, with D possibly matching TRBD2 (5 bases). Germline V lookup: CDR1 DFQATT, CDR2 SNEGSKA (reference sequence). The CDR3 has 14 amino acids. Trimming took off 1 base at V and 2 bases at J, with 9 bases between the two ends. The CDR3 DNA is TGCAGTGCTAGAGGGACTCTCCCCTACAATGAGCAGTTCTTC. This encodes CSARGTLPYNEQFF.

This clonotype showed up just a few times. The CDR3 DNA is TGTGCCAGCAGCTCAGGGTATACGCAGTTCTTC. Its translation is CASSSGYTQFF. The V call is TRBV11-3, the J call TRBJ2-1; weak D call: TRBD1 (5 bases). V lost 4 bases, J lost 12 bases, and 10 bases lay in between. CDR3 size: 11 residues. Germline CDR1 is SGHNT and CDR2 is YENEEA.

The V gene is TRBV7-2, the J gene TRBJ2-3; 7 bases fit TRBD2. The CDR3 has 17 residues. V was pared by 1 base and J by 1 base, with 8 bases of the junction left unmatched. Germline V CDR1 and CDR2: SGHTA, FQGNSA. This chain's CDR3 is CASSLVGLPLGTDTQYF. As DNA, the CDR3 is TGTGCCAGCAGCTTAGTGGGACTACCCTTGGGCACAGATACGCAGTATTTT.

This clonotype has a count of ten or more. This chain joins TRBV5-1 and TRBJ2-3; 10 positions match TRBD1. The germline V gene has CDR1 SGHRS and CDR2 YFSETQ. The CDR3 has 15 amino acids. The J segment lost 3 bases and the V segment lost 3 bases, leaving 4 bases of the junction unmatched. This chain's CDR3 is CASSYRDRGTDTQYF. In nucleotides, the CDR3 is TGCGCCAGCAGCTACCGGGACAGGGGTACAGATACGCAGTATTTT.